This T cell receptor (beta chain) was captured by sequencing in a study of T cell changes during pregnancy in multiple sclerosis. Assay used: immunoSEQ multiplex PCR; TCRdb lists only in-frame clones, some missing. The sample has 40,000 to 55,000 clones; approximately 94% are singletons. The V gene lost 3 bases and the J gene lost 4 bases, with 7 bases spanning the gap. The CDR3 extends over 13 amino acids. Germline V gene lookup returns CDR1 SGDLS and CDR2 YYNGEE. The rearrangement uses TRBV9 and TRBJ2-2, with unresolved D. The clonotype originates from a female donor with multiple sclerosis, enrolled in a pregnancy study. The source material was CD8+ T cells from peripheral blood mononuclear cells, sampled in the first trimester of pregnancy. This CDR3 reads CASSAILTGELFF. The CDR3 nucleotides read TGTGCCAGCAGCGCCATACTCACCGGGGAGCTGTTTTTT.